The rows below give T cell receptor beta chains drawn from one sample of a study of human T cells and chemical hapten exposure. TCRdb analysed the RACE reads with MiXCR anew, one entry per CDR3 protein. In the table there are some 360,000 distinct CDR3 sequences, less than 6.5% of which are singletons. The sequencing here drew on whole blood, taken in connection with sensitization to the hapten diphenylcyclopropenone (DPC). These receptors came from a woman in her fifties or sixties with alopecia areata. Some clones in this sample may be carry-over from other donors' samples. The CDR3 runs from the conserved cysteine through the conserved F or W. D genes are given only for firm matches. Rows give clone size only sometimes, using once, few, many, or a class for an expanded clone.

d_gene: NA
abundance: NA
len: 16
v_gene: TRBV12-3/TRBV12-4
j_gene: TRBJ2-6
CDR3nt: TGTGCCAGCACCTGGGGGAGTACCTCTGGGGCCAACGTCCTGACTTTC
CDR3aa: CASTWGSTSGANVLTF

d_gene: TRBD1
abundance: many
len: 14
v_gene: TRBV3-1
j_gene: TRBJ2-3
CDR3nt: TGTGCCAGCAGCCAATTAACAGGGGCGGATACGCAGTATTTT
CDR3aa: CASSQLTGADTQYF

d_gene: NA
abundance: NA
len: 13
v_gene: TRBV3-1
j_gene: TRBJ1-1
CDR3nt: TGTGCCAGCAGCCCCGCAGTAGGCACTGAAGCTTTCTTT
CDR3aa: CASSPAVGTEAFF

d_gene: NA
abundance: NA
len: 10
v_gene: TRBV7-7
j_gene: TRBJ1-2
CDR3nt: TGTGCCAGCCCTCCATATGGCTACACCTTC
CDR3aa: CASPPYGYTF

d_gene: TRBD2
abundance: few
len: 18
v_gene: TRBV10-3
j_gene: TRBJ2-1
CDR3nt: TGTGCCATCAGCGAACCGGGACTAGCGGGTAGCTCCTACAATGAGCAGTTCTTC
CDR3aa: CAISEPGLAGSSYNEQFF

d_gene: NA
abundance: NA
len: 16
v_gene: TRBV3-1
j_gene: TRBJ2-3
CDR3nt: TGTGCCAGCAGCCAAATGAGGGACTTTACCACAGATACGCAGTATTTT
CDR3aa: CASSQMRDFTTDTQYF

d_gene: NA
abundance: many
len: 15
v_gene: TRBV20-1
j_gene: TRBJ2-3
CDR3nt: TGCAGTGCTAGAGATAAAGGGAAGGCCACAGATACGCAGTATTTT
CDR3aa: CSARDKGKATDTQYF

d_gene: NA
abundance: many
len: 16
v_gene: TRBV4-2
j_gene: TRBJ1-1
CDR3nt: TGTGCCAGCAGCCGGGAGGTGGGTTCCCGGAACACTGAAGCTTTCTTT
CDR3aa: CASSREVGSRNTEAFF

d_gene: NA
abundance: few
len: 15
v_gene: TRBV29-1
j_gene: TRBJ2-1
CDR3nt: TGCAGCGTACGAACGCCCGAGAGCTCCTACAATGAGCAGTTCTTC
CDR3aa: CSVRTPESSYNEQFF

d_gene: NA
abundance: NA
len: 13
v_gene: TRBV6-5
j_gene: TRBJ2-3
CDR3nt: TGTGCCAGCAGACTAATTAGCACAGATACGCAGTATTTT
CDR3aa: CASRLISTDTQYF

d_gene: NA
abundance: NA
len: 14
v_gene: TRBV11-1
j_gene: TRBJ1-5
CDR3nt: TGTGCCAGCAGCCCGGAGAGGGGCAATCAGCCCCAGCATTTT
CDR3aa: CASSPERGNQPQHF

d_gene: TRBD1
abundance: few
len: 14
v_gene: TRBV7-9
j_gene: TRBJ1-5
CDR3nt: TGTGCCAACCGACAGGGGGGTGGCAATCAGCCCCAGCATTTT
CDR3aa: CANRQGGGNQPQHF

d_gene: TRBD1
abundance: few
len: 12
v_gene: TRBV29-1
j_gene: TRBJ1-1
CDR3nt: TGCAGCGTTACAGGGGGCGTCGCTGAAGCTTTCTTT
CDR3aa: CSVTGGVAEAFF

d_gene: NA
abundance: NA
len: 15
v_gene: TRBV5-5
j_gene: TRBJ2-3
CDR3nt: TGTGCCAGCAGGATAACCCGGGGGAGCACAGATACGCAGTATTTT
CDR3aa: CASRITRGSTDTQYF

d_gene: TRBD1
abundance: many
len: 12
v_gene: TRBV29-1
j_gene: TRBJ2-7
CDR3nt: TGCAGCGGGGGGACAGGGGGCTACGAGCAGTACTTC
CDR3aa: CSGGTGGYEQYF

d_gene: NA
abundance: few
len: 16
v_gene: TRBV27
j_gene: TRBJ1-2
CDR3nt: TGTGCCAGCAGTTTAACAGGAAGATGGAGTAACTATGGCTACACCTTC
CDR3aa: CASSLTGRWSNYGYTF

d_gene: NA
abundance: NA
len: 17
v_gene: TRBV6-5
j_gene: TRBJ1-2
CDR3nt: TGTGCCAGCAGCCCCCTGGGACATACGGCGTTTAACTATGGCTACACCTTC
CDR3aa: CASSPLGHTAFNYGYTF

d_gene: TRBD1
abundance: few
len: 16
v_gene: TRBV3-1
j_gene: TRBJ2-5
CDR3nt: TGTGCCAGCAGCCAAGCCTGGGACAGGCATCAAGAGACCCAGTACTTC
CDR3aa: CASSQAWDRHQETQYF

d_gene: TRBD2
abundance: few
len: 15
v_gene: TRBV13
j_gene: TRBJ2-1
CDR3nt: TGTGCCAGCAGCACTGCTGCGGGAGGAGCAGATGAGCAGTTCTTC
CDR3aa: CASSTAAGGADEQFF

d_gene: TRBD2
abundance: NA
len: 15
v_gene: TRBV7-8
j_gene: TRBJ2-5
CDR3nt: TGTGCCAGCAGCTCGGCGGGGGGGCTCCAAGAGACCCAGTACTTC
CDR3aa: CASSSAGGLQETQYF

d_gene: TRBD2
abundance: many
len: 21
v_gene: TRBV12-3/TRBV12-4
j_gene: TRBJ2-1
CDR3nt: TGTGCCAGCAGTTTTAGGGTGAGGGGACTAGCGGGTTCTAGCTCCTACAATGAGCAGTTCTTC
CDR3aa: CASSFRVRGLAGSSSYNEQFF

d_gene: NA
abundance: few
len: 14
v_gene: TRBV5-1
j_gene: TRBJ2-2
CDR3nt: TGCGCCAGCAGCTTAGACCCATCAGGCGGGGAGCTGTTTTTT
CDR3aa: CASSLDPSGGELFF

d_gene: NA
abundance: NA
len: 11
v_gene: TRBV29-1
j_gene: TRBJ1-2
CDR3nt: TGCAGCGTTAGGGAAGAGTATGGCTACACCTTC
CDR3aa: CSVREEYGYTF

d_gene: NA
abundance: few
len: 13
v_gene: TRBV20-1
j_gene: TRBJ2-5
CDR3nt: TGCAGTGCTAGAGTTAGCGGCAAAGAGACCCAGTACTTC
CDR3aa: CSARVSGKETQYF

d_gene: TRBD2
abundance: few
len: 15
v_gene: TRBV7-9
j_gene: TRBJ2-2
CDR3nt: TGTGCCAGCAGGTCTTCAGCGGGGGAGACCGGGGAGCTGTTTTTT
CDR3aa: CASRSSAGETGELFF

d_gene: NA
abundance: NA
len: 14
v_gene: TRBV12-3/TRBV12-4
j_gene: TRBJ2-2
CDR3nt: TGTGCCAGCAGTTTATTACTAGGGGCCGGGGAGCTGTTTTTT
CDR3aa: CASSLLLGAGELFF

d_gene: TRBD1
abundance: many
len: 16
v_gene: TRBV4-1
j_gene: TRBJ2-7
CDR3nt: TGCGCCAGCAGCCCAGAGGGGGGACAGGGACCCTACGAGCAGTACTTC
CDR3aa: CASSPEGGQGPYEQYF

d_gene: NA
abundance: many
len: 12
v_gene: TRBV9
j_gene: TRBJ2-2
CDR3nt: TGTGCCAGCAGCGTTAAAGGCGGGGAGCTGTTTTTT
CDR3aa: CASSVKGGELFF

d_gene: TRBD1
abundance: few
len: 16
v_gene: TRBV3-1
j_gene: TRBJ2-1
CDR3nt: TGTGCCAGCAGCCCGGGTGACAGGGCATCCTACAATGAGCAGTTCTTC
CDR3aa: CASSPGDRASYNEQFF

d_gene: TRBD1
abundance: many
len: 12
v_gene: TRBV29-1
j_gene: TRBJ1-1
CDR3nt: TGCAGCGTTTCTTTGCTGGGACAGGAAGGATTTTTT
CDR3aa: CSVSLLGQEGFF

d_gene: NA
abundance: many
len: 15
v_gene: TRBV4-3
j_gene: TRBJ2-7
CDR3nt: TGCGCCAGCAGCCAGGCCTCGAAGGGGTCCTACGAGCAGTACTTC
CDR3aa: CASSQASKGSYEQYF

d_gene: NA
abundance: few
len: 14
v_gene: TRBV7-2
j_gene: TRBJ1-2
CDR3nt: TGTGCCAGCAGCTTTGAATGGGGGACCTATGGCTACACCTTC
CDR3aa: CASSFEWGTYGYTF

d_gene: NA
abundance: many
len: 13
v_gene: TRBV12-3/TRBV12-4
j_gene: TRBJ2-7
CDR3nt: TGTGCCAGCAGTCTAACCTCCCGGGACCTTCTCTTCTTC
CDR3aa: CASSLTSRDLLFF

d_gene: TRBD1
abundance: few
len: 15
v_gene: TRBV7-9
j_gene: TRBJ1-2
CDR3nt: TGTGCCAGCAGCTTAGCGCATGACAGGGACTATGGCTACACCTTC
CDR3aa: CASSLAHDRDYGYTF

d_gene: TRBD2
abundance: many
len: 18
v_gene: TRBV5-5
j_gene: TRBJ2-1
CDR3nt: TGTGCCAGCAGCTGGATGACTAGCGGGAGGTCGGTCTACAATGAGCAGTTCTTC
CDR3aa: CASSWMTSGRSVYNEQFF

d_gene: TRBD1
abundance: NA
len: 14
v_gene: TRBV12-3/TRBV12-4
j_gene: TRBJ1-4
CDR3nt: TGTGCCAGCCGTACAGGGGAATTTAATGAAAAACTGTTTTTT
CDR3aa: CASRTGEFNEKLFF